Given below is one TCR beta chain in context. Germline V gives CDR1 SGHVS, CDR2 FQNEAQ. The CDR3 loop spans 15 amino acids. The V end lost 6 bases, the J end lost 4 bases, and 19 bases lay between the germline ends. The record originates from a study of blood T cell repertoires in COVID-19. Study background: Collection of acute and convalescent COVID-19 samples took place in the United States, Italy and Spain. T cells, B-cell-depleted T cells, or PBMCs supplied cDNA or gDNA.

Methods used by the authors: Estimation of nucleated cell counts was performed using reference gene primer amplification. The method was immunoSEQ multiplex PCR; TCRdb's version includes in-frame clones alone and lacks a portion of them. The V and J calls and the clone size are those of that table, but D and trimming were determined from the DNA. This table has roughly 250,000 clones, over 75% appearing once. The rearrangement joins TRBV7-8 to TRBJ2-7, with a tentative D call TRBD2 (6 bases). Input material: peripheral blood. The clonotype originates from a woman in her 50s with acute or convalescent COVID-19. The CDR3 protein is CASSPPGLGGYEQYF. CDR3 nucleotide sequence: TGTGCCAGCAGTCCCCCGGGGCTGGGGGGTTACGAGCAGTACTTC.